Shown below are 26 T cell receptor beta chains from a single sample sequenced in a study of blood T cells in healthy people across ages. The authors ran a second PCR of about 6 to 11 cycles using a sample-barcoded 5' primer and a J-beta primer mix. TCRdb recomputed calls from the 5' RACE reads with MiXCR, one row per CDR3 protein. The sample carries hundreds of thousands of distinct CDR3 sequences, about three fifths recorded once. The sequenced sample was blood. The origin of the receptors is a man in his thirties or forties in good health.

The J gene is TRBJ1-1, the V gene TRBV20-1; D is perhaps TRBD1 (6 bases). V was trimmed by 3 bases and J by 1 base, leaving 18 bases between them. From germline, CDR1 is DFQATT and CDR2 SNEGSKA (reference sequence). The CDR3 runs to 16 residues. The CDR3 region is CSARSTAQGKNTEAFF. The CDR3 coding sequence is TGCAGTGCTAGGAGCACAGCGCAGGGGAAGAACACTGAAGCTTTCTTT.

This chain links TRBV20-1 with TRBJ2-7; no firm D call. Germline V gene data show CDR1 as DFQATT and CDR2 as SNEGSKA (reference sequence). This CDR3 spans 14 amino acids. The V end was cut by 0 bases, the J end by 3 bases, with 12 bases between. This chain's CDR3 is CSARDRNLLYEQYF. For the CDR3, the DNA is TGCAGTGCTAGAGATAGGAACTTACTCTACGAGCAGTACTTC.

The chain recombines TRBV28 with TRBJ2-5; 8 nucleotides line up with TRBD1. J was trimmed by 4 bases and V by 2 bases; bases with no gene match: 6. The CDR3 extends over 15 amino acids. Germline CDR1 reads MDHEN; CDR2 reads SYDVKM. CDR3 protein: CASSLTGGGAETQYF. The CDR3 coding sequence is TGTGCCAGCAGTTTAACAGGGGGTGGAGCAGAGACCCAGTACTTC.

The chain is built from TRBV7-2 and TRBJ2-1, with 9 bases aligning to TRBD2. This CDR3 contains 13 residues. J gave up 10 bases and V 5 bases, and 6 bases lay outside the gene matches. The germline CDR1 and CDR2 sequences are SGHTA and FQGNSA. CDR3: CASSPHSGGEQFF. In DNA, the CDR3 is TGTGCCAGCAGCCCACATAGCGGGGGAGAGCAGTTCTTC.

The chain carries TRBV3-1 and TRBJ1-2; 7 nucleotides match TRBD1. The J segment lost 5 bases and the V segment lost 1 base, leaving 13 bases of the junction unmatched. Germline V gene sequence: CDR1 LGHDT, CDR2 YNNKEL (reference sequence). This CDR3 has 17 amino acids. The CDR3 reads CASSQGRTGSWRYGYTF. Written as DNA, the CDR3 is TGTGCCAGCAGCCAAGGCCGGACAGGTTCCTGGAGATATGGCTACACCTTC.

This chain uses TRBV20-1 with TRBJ2-3; 11 nucleotides agree with TRBD2. Germline V lookup: CDR1 DFQATT, CDR2 SNEGSKA (reference sequence). Unmatched junction bases numbered 9, after V lost 5 bases and J lost 2 bases. There are 16 residues in the CDR3. CDR3 sequence: CSAQVIAGGTTDTQYF. CDR3 bases: TGCAGTGCTCAGGTTATAGCGGGAGGGACCACAGATACGCAGTATTTT.

The chain links TRBV13 to TRBJ2-1; 8 positions match TRBD2. Germline CDR1 PRHDT, CDR2 FYEKMQ (reference sequence). The CDR3 spans 16 residues. V shed 3 bases and J 7 bases; nucleotides not matched to a gene: 11. As DNA, the CDR3 is TGTGCCAGCAGCTTCCAACCCGGGGGGGCAAAGAATGAGCAGTTCTTC. It encodes CASSFQPGGAKNEQFF. Combining the CDR3 with reference TRBV13 and TRBJ2-1 gives the whole variable domain AAGVIQSPRHLIKEKRETATLKCYPIPRHDTVYWYQQGPGQDPQFLISFYEKMQSDKGSIPDRFSAQQFSDYHSELNMSSLELGDSALYFCASSFQPGGAKNEQFFGPGTRLTVL.

In this sample, this clonotype turned up a few times. J is TRBJ2-7 and V is TRBV28; D remains unclear. Germline V gene data show CDR1 as MDHEN and CDR2 as SYDVKM. V gave up 5 bases and J gave up 5 bases, with 7 bases separating them. The CDR3 length is 11 residues. The CDR3 region is CASSLPNEQYF. The CDR3 DNA is TGTGCCAGCAGTCTCCCCAACGAGCAGTACTTC.

This chain joins TRBV10-3 and TRBJ2-3, with 10 bases aligning to TRBD2. The V segment lost 3 bases and the J segment 1 base; nucleotides outside the gene matches: 4. CDR3 length equals 16 residues. Germline values: CDR1 ENHRY, CDR2 SYGVKD. The CDR3 protein is CAISDPGTSGTDTQYF. The CDR3 bases are TGTGCCATCAGTGATCCCGGGACTAGCGGCACAGATACGCAGTATTTT.

In the case of this clonotype: The junction does not match germline at one end; this may be a read error. J is TRBJ2-5 and V is TRBV18; D gene unclear. The last part of the DNA fits TRBJ2-7 better; the J call may be wrong. Germline assignment: CDR1 KGHSH and CDR2 LQKENI. The length of the CDR3 is 14 residues. Here the CDR3 DNA reads TGCGCCAGCTCACCACCGAACAAGGACTACGAGCAGTACTTC. Its protein product is CASSPPNKDYEQYF.

This clonotype has only a few counts. This rearrangement joins TRBV3-1 to TRBJ2-3; possible D gene TRBD2, 6 bases. V lost 3 bases, J lost 2 bases, and 9 bases lay in between. The CDR3 runs 14 residues. Germline V gene lookup returns CDR1 LGHDT and CDR2 YNNKEL (reference sequence). The CDR3, as DNA: TGTGCCAGCAGCCAGGGGGGATTCACAGATACGCAGTATTTT. Protein product: CASSQGGFTDTQYF.

CDR3 loop: CASSYSGSGANVLTF. The DNA of the CDR3 is TGTGCCAGCAGTTACTCGGGTTCCGGGGCCAACGTCCTGACTTTC. The V call is TRBV6-5, the J call TRBJ2-6, with D unclear. Germline CDR1 and CDR2: MNHEY and SVGAGI. CDR3 length equals 15 residues. The germline V and J ends were trimmed by 0 bases and 4 bases, with 7 bases remaining between them.

V and J are TRBV12-3 or TRBV12-4 and TRBJ2-1, with a possible D match to TRBD2 (6 bases). Trimming left V 3 bases short and J 14 bases short, with 17 bases between. The CDR3 has 13 amino acids. The CDR3 here is CASSLDVGAGKFF. Written as DNA, the CDR3 is TGTGCCAGCAGTTTGGACGTTGGCGCGGGAAAGTTCTTC.

The DNA of the CDR3 is TGCAGTGCCTCGGGACTTACAAATGAGCAGTTCTTC. Translation: CSASGLTNEQFF. The J gene is TRBJ2-1, the V gene TRBV20-1; D might be TRBD2 (6 bases). With 6 bases removed from V and 7 bases from J, the gap between germline ends came to 13 bases. CDR1 DFQATT and CDR2 SNEGSKA come from the germline V gene (reference sequence). The CDR3 is 12 residues long.

The gene calls are TRBV6-2 or TRBV6-3 and TRBJ2-7, with TRBD2 as a possible D gene (6 bases). Trimming took 11 bases from V and 2 from J, leaving 13 bases between them. The CDR3 consists of 12 residues. The germline gives CDR1 MNHEY, CDR2 SVGEGT. DNA of the CDR3: TGTGCCGCGACTAGAGGGGCCTACGAGCAGTACTTC. Residues: CAATRGAYEQYF.

This clonotype was counted once. The chain employs TRBV7-2 and TRBJ2-1; 8 bases are a match to TRBD2. With V trimmed by 4 bases and J by 5 bases, 10 bases remained unmatched. Per germline, CDR1 SGHTA and CDR2 FQGNSA. The CDR3 length is 16 residues. CDR3 sequence reads: CASSSSEGGGNNEQFF. The CDR3 DNA reads TGTGCCAGCAGCTCCTCCGAAGGCGGGGGGAACAATGAGCAGTTCTTC.

In its sample, this clonotype was seen a few times. The V gene is TRBV5-1, the J gene TRBJ2-7, with D possibly TRBD2 on 6 matching bases. This CDR3 is built from 14 residues. Trimming took off 3 bases at V and 6 bases at J, with 16 bases between the two ends. CDR1 and CDR2 from the germline V gene are SGHRS and YFSETQ. The CDR3 sequence: CASSYRLGVVEQYF. The CDR3 DNA follows: TGCGCCAGCAGCTACCGACTAGGCGTCGTCGAGCAGTACTTC. The full variable domain, rest sourced from reference TRBV5-1 and TRBJ2-7, is KAGVTQTPRYLIKTRGQQVTLSCSPISGHRSVSWYQQTPGQGLQFLFEYFSETQRNKGNFPGRFSGRQFSNSRSEMNVSTLELGDSALYLCASSYRLGVVEQYFGPGTRLTVT.

The CDR3 sequence is CSARDGLFSNNEQFF. The CDR3 region has the DNA TGCAGCGCCCGTGACGGACTATTCTCAAACAATGAGCAGTTCTTC. The rearrangement joins TRBV29-1 to TRBJ2-1; tentative D call: TRBD2 (6 bases). The V end lost 7 bases, the J end lost 5 bases, and 21 bases lay between the germline ends. This CDR3 has 15 amino acids. Germline V gene data show CDR1 as SQVTM and CDR2 as ANQGSEA.

V gene TRBV6-5 combines with J gene TRBJ1-2, with 7 bases that match TRBD1. V lost 6 bases and J lost 6; bases outside the gene matches: 10. CDR1 and CDR2 (germline): MNHEY, SVGAGI. The CDR3 runs to 14 residues. The CDR3, as DNA: TGTGCCAGCAGGACAACAGGGGTGATGAATGGCTACACCTTC. Amino acids: CASRTTGVMNGYTF.

The J gene is TRBJ1-2, the V gene TRBV6-1, with 7 bases identical to TRBD1. Looked up from germline, CDR1 is MNHNS and CDR2 is SASEGT. The V segment lost 1 base and the J segment 5 bases; nucleotides outside the gene matches: 7. This CDR3 has 15 amino acids. CDR3 DNA sequence: TGTGCCAGCAGTGAAGGCCGGGACAGACGATATGGCTACACCTTC. Translating gives CASSEGRDRRYGYTF.

CDR3 nucleotides: TGCGCCAGCAGCCAATCCCACCACTTTCGCAATGAGCAGTTCTTC. This encodes CASSQSHHFRNEQFF. The V call is TRBV4-3, the J call TRBJ2-1; D is ambiguous. Germline V gene sequence: CDR1 LGHNA, CDR2 YSLEER. Between the trimmed V and J ends, which lost 2 bases and 6 bases, there was a span of 14 bases. The length of the CDR3 is 15 residues.

V usage is TRBV20-1 and J usage is TRBJ2-7; a weak D match, TRBD2 (5 bases). V gave up 1 base and J gave up 3 bases, with 10 bases separating them. The length of the CDR3 is 13 residues. The germline V gene has CDR1 DFQATT and CDR2 SNEGSKA (reference sequence). The DNA for the CDR3 is TGCAGTGCTAGAGCCACGGGGTACTACGAGCAGTACTTC. The encoded protein is CSARATGYYEQYF.

This clonotype appeared a few times. CDR3 bases: TGTGCCAGCCAAGACGGGTATCAGCCCCAGCATTTT. Its translation: CASQDGYQPQHF. J is TRBJ1-5 and V is TRBV2; unclear D gene. From germline, CDR1 is SNHLY and CDR2 FYNNEI. V lost 8 bases to trimming and J lost 5 bases, with 10 bases between them. The CDR3 is made up of 12 amino acids.

V gene TRBV13 combines with J gene TRBJ1-6; TRBD1 might be the D (6 bases). The CDR3 is made up of 14 amino acids. CDR1 and CDR2 from the germline V gene are PRHDT and FYEKMQ (reference sequence). Trimming took off 8 bases at V and 2 bases at J, with 10 bases between the two ends. The CDR3, as DNA: TGTGCCAGCGCGAGGGGGACCTATAATTCACCCCTCCACTTT. It codes for CASARGTYNSPLHF.

V usage is TRBV13 and J usage is TRBJ2-5; 12 nucleotides align to TRBD2. The CDR3 has 15 amino acids. The V and J ends lost 5 bases and 3 bases, in that order; junction bases with no gene match: 4. Per germline, CDR1 PRHDT and CDR2 FYEKMQ (reference sequence). The DNA of the CDR3 is TGTGCCAGCAGCATAAGGACTAGCGGGGAAGAGACCCAGTACTTC. It encodes CASSIRTSGEETQYF.

This chain uses TRBV6-2 or TRBV6-3 with TRBJ2-1; TRBD2 is a possible D gene (5 bases). The germline V and J ends were trimmed by 0 bases and 8 bases, with 5 bases remaining between them. Germline V gives CDR1 MNHEY, CDR2 SVGEGT. This CDR3 is built from 12 residues. The CDR3 sequence: CASSYSRDEQFF. The CDR3 nucleotides are TGTGCCAGCAGTTACTCGCGGGATGAGCAGTTCTTC.